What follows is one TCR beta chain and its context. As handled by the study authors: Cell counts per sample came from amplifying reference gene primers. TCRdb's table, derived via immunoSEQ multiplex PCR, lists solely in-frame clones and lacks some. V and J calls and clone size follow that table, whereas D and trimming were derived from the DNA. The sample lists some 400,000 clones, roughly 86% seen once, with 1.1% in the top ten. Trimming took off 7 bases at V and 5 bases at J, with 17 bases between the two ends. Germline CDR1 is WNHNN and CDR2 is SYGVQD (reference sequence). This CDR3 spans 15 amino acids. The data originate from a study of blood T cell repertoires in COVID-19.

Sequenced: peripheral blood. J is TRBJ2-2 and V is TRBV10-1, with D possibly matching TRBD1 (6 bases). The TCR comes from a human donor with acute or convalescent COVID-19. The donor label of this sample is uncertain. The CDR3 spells CASKAGTSQTGELFF. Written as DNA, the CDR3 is TGCGCCAGCAAAGCCGGGACATCCCAAACCGGGGAGCTGTTTTTT.